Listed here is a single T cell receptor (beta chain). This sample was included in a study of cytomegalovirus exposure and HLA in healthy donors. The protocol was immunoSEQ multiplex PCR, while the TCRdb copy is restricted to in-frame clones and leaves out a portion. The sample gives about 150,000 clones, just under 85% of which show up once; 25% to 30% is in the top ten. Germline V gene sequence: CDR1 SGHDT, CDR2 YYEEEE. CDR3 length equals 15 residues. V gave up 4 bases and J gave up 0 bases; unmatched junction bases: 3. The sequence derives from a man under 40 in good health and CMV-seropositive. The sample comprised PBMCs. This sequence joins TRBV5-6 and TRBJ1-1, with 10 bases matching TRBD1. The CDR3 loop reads CASSQDRGLNTEAFF. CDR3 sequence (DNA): TGTGCCAGCAGCCAGGACAGGGGGTTGAACACTGAAGCTTTCTTT. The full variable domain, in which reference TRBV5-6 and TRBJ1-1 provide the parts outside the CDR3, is DAGVTQSPTHLIKTRGQQVTLRCSPKSGHDTVSWYQQALGQGPQFIFQYYEEEERQRGNFPDRFSGHQFPNYSSELNVNALLLGDSALYLCASSQDRGLNTEAFFGQGTRLTVV.